These 18 T cell receptor beta chains were sequenced from one sample in a study of regulatory T cells in long-lasting Graves disease. Combining iRepertoire HTBI primers with Arm-PCR of CDR3 regions, the authors built TCR beta libraries. TCRdb re-called the multiplex PCR reads with MiXCR, one entry per CDR3 protein. Of 350,000 to 450,000 distinct CDR3 sequences listed, over 15% are singletons. Noted time point: newly diagnosed GD, antithyroid drugs for less than 3 months. The authors made the TCR library using RNA they extracted from PBMCs. These data were likewise used in another study, on T cells in Graves' hyperthyroidism and ophthalmopathy.

The sequencing used peripheral blood mononuclear cells (PBMCs), collected at new diagnosis, from a patient treated with antithyroid drugs. The origin of the receptors is a middle-aged man with Graves disease.

This clonotype was counted ten times or more. The chain is built from TRBV28 and TRBJ1-4; possible D gene TRBD1, 5 bases. Germline assignment: CDR1 MDHEN and CDR2 SYDVKM. This CDR3 has 18 residues. The V end was cut by 5 bases, the J end by 6 bases, with 25 bases between. The CDR3 DNA sequence: TGTGCCAGCAGTGGGGGTGGTGCAGGCCCTATTGCCGATGAAAAACTGTTTTTT. Translated, it gives CASSGGGAGPIADEKLFF.

This clonotype has ten or more counts. The genes are TRBV9 and TRBJ1-2; 7 bases align to TRBD1. Germline V lookup: CDR1 SGDLS, CDR2 YYNGEE. V trimming: 4 bases; J trimming: 4 bases; junction bases outside the gene matches: 10. CDR3 length: 15 amino acids. The CDR3 protein is CASSPGGGIVYGYTF. The CDR3 DNA follows: TGTGCCAGCAGCCCCGGAGGGGGCATAGTCTATGGCTACACCTTC.

This clonotype was seen only a few times. The junction differs from germline at one of its ends, possibly a read error. The chain employs TRBV5-5 and TRBJ2-5; 7 bases are shared with TRBD2. CDR1 is SGHKS, CDR2 YYEKEE, per germline (reference sequence). The CDR3 has 16 residues. CDR3 protein: CTSSLRRRGVVETQYF. CDR3 DNA sequence: TGTACCAGCAGCTTAAGACGACGGGGGGTTGTAGAGACCCAGTACTTC.

This clonotype was counted many times. The rearrangement uses TRBV6-2 or TRBV6-3 and TRBJ1-1; D remains ambiguous. V dropped 7 bases and J dropped 5 bases, with 14 bases sitting between them. Germline lookup yields CDR1 MNHEY and CDR2 SVGEGT. The CDR3 has 13 amino acids. The CDR3 region is CASTLTLRTEAFF. CDR3 in DNA: TGTGCCAGCACACTGACCCTGCGGACTGAAGCTTTCTTT.

In its sample, this clonotype was seen many times. V and J are TRBV12-3 or TRBV12-4 and TRBJ2-5; D ambiguous. Between the trimmed V and J ends, which lost 1 base and 2 bases, there was a span of 8 bases. The CDR3 consists of 14 residues. DNA for the CDR3: TGTGCCAGCAGTTTAGGGGTGGCACAAGAGACCCAGTACTTC. Translated: CASSLGVAQETQYF.

This clonotype occurred a few times. The chain combines TRBV7-9 with TRBJ1-2, with D hard to call. The CDR3 length is 13 residues. Per the germline V gene, CDR1 is SEHNR and CDR2 is FQNEAQ (reference sequence). The V end lost 4 bases, the J end lost 8 bases, and 14 bases lay between the germline ends. The CDR3 DNA follows: TGTGCCAGCAGCTCCCAGCAAGGGTTGGGCTACACCTTC. It encodes CASSSQQGLGYTF.

This clonotype has a handful of counts. Possible read error: a much larger clone is one base away. The chain uses TRBV27 and TRBJ2-7; D gene ambiguous. Trimming took 5 bases from V and 4 from J, leaving 18 bases between them. Germline V gives CDR1 MNHEY, CDR2 SMNVEV (reference sequence). This CDR3 has 15 amino acids. The CDR3 is CASSRWALDSYEQYF. Here the CDR3 DNA reads TGTGCCAGCAGTAGGTGGGCGCTGGATTCGTACGAGCAGTACTTC.

With regard to this clonotype: One base away lies a much larger clone, so this may be a sequencing read error. The V gene is TRBV7-3, the J gene TRBJ1-2; D unclear. The germline V and J ends were trimmed by 5 bases and 1 base, with 14 bases remaining between them. Germline V gene lookup returns CDR1 SGHTA and CDR2 FQGTGA. This CDR3 contains 15 residues. The CDR3 nucleotides read TGTGCCAGCAGCCATCAACCGGGCCTTAACTATGGCTACACCTTC. Translation gives CASSHQPGLNYGYTF.

On this clonotype itself: The junction shows a germline mismatch at one end, possibly a read error. This chain uses TRBV5-1 with TRBJ2-1; tentatively, D is TRBD1 or TRBD2 (6 bases each). Germline loops: CDR1 SGHRS, CDR2 YFSETQ. The CDR3 extends over 15 amino acids. Here the CDR3 DNA reads TGCGCCAACAGCTTCCTGAGGGGGGCGGACAATGAGCAGTTCTTC. Translation: CANSFLRGADNEQFF.

This clonotype came up a few times. A far more abundant clone sits one base away, making this likely a read error. This chain joins TRBV7-9 and TRBJ1-1, with 8 bases lining up with TRBD1. With V trimmed by 5 bases and J by 1 base, 6 bases remained unmatched. The CDR3 covers 15 residues. CDR1 and CDR2 from the germline V gene are SEHNR and FQNEAQ (reference sequence). Here the CDR3 reads CASSRDRRENTEAFF. CDR3 DNA sequence: TGTGCCAGCAGCAGGGACAGGAGGGAGAACACTGAAGCTTTCTTT.

This clonotype was picked up many times. The rearrangement links TRBV5-1 to TRBJ2-3, with a weak D call TRBD2 (5 bases). CDR3 length equals 15 residues. V gave up 1 base and J gave up 2 bases, with 11 bases separating them. Germline CDR1 and CDR2: SGHRS and YFSETQ. The DNA of the CDR3 is TGCGCCAGCAGCTTGAGAGCGGATTACACAGATACGCAGTATTTT. Amino acid sequence: CASSLRADYTDTQYF.

This clonotype has only a few counts. The CDR3 DNA reads TGTGCCAGTATAAGGACAGCCCAGGTCGCTGAAGCTTTCTTT. It encodes CASIRTAQVAEAFF. J is TRBJ1-1 and V is TRBV19; D is perhaps TRBD1 (6 bases). V lost 7 bases and J lost 6, with 18 bases in between. Germline CDR1 and CDR2: LNHDA and SQIVND (reference sequence). The CDR3 has 14 residues.

This clonotype was picked up many times. The J gene is TRBJ2-3, the V gene TRBV6-6, with TRBD2 identical over 10 bases. The germline V gene has CDR1 MNHNY and CDR2 SVGAGI (reference sequence). This CDR3 region has 16 residues. V shed 0 bases, J shed 3 bases, and the junction held 3 bases outside the gene matches. The DNA for the CDR3 is TGTGCCAGCAGTTACTCGGGGACTAGCGTGACAGATACGCAGTATTTT. Its translation: CASSYSGTSVTDTQYF.

V usage is TRBV6-1 and J usage is TRBJ1-5; unclear D gene. The CDR3 spans 12 residues. Trimming cost V 10 bases and J 2 bases, with 9 bases left between them. The germline CDR1 and CDR2 sequences are MNHNS and SASEGT. CDR3 bases: TGTGCCACCCGGTGGGGCAATCAGCCCCAGCATTTT. Amino acid sequence: CATRWGNQPQHF.

There are many counts of this clonotype. The J gene is TRBJ2-1, the V gene TRBV7-6, with D maybe TRBD2 (6 bases). The CDR3 has 13 amino acids. Trimming left V 5 bases short and J 10 bases short, with 15 bases between. Germline CDR1 reads SGHVS; CDR2 reads FNYEAQ. The CDR3 is CASSPAGLLEQFF. The CDR3 nucleotides are TGTGCCAGCAGCCCCGCGGGGCTTTTAGAGCAGTTCTTC.

This clonotype occurred many times. The chain uses TRBV18 and TRBJ2-7, with D possibly matching TRBD1 (6 bases). The germline V and J ends were trimmed by 3 bases and 3 bases, with 15 bases remaining between them. Germline-derived CDR1 and CDR2 are KGHSH and LQKENI. This CDR3 has 15 amino acids. The CDR3 bases are TGTGCCAGCTCACCGAGACAGGCTAAATTCTACGAGCAGTACTTC. This encodes CASSPRQAKFYEQYF.

This clonotype was observed many times. CDR3 loop: CASSLFQGVAGPNTEAFF. Here the CDR3 DNA reads TGTGCCAGCAGCCTATTCCAGGGCGTTGCAGGGCCGAACACTGAAGCTTTCTTT. The chain is built from TRBV28 and TRBJ1-1, with D tentatively TRBD1 (5 bases). Trimming took 6 bases from V and 1 from J, leaving 24 bases between them. CDR1 and CDR2 (germline): MDHEN, SYDVKM. The CDR3 totals 18 residues.

In this sample, this clonotype turned up many times. This chain joins TRBV7-2 and TRBJ2-7; the D is unclear. The CDR3 extends over 13 amino acids. The germline V gene encodes CDR1 SGHTA and CDR2 FQGNSA. V lost 5 bases and J lost 4, with 12 bases in between. CDR3 DNA: TGTGCCAGCAGCCCACGGGCTTCTTACGAGCAGTACTTC. Translation: CASSPRASYEQYF.